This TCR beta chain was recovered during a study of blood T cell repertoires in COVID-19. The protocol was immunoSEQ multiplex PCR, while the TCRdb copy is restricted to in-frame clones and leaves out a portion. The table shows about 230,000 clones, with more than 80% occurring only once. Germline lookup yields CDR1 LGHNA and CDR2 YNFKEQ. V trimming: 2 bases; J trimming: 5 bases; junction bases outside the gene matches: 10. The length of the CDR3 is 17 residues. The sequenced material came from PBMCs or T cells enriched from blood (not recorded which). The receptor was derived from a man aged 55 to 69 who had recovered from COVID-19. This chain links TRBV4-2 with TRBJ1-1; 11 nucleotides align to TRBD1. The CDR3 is CASSQTTGQGAGTEAFF. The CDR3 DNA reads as TGTGCCAGCAGCCAAACCACCGGACAGGGGGCGGGTACTGAAGCTTTCTTT.